This T cell receptor beta chain emerged from a study of response to subunit inactivated influenza vaccine. TCRdb itself ran the RT-PCR reads through MiXCR, one entry per CDR3 protein. This sample has about 570,000 distinct CDR3 sequences; roughly 10% occur once, and the top ten carry about 10%. Study results and caveats: Authors suggested that a seasonal influenza vaccination recruits few new T cells each time.

Germline V lookup: CDR1 DFQATT, CDR2 SNEGSKA (reference sequence). With V trimmed by 6 bases and J by 3 bases, 11 bases remained unmatched. The CDR3 totals 14 residues. To note about this clonotype: The antigen remains unidentified.

Specimen: PBMCs from blood, collected on the day of vaccination. The origin of this receptor is a man over 45 who received an inactivated influenza vaccine. The chain couples TRBV20-1 to TRBJ2-7, with 7 bases lining up with TRBD2. The CDR3 sequence is CSAQEGLTIYEQYF. CDR3 coding DNA: TGCAGTGCCCAAGAGGGACTAACGATCTACGAGCAGTACTTC.